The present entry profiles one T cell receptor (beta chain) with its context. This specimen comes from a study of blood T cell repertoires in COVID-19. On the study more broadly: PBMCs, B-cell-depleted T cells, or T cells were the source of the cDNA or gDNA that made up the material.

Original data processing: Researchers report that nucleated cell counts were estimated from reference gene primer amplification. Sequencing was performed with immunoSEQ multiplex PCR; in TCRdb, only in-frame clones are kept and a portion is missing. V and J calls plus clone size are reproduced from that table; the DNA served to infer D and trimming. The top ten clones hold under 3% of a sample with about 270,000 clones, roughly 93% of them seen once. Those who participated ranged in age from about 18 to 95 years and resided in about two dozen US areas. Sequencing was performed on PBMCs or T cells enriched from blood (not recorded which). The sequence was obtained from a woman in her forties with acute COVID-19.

CDR3 protein: CASSLPTGYGYTF. As DNA, the CDR3 is TGTGCCAGCAGCCTGCCGACAGGCTATGGCTACACCTTC. This rearrangement joins TRBV3-1 (or the pseudogene TRBV3-2) to TRBJ1-2, with TRBD1 as a possible D gene (6 bases). Between the trimmed V and J ends, which lost 4 bases and 4 bases, there was a span of 10 bases. The CDR3 consists of 13 residues. Looked up from germline, CDR1 is LGHDT and CDR2 is YNNKEL (reference sequence).